This T cell receptor beta chain appears in the sequencing data of a study of CXCR3-negative and CXCR3-positive naive CD8 T cells. UMI-labeled TRB cDNA libraries were prepared by 5' RACE. TCRdb reworked the 5' RACE reads into one entry per CDR3 protein, no DNA. The table lists tens of thousands of distinct CDR3 sequences. Notes on this clonotype: Its cognate antigen is unknown.

Germline V gene sequence: CDR1 SQVTM, CDR2 ANQGSEA. The CDR3 has 14 amino acids. Findings of the study overall: Across naive subsets, surface CD5 expression was comparable, and TCR strength was inferred from properties of the TRB CDR3. TRB CDR3s of CXCR3-positive naive cells were more hydrophobic than those of CXCR3-negative naive cells. PBMCs showed partially decreased CXCR3 expression after cryopreservation, and most assays used fresh PBMCs.

CD45RO-CCR7+CD27+CD95- was the phenotype of naive CD8+ T cells. The sequence derives from a human donor in good health. Some clones in this sample may be carry-over from other donors' samples. The sample comprised naive CXCR3- CD8+ T cells from blood. Subset in this sample: CD45RO-CCR7+CD27+CD95- naive CD8+ T cells lacking CXCR3 (TNR3-). The V and J genes are TRBV29-1 and TRBJ2-1; TCRdb reports TRBD1, a call that lacks DNA to check it against. The CDR3 here is CSVEGPGAYNEQFF.